This entry lists 20 T cell receptor beta chains sequenced from one sample in a study of beta chain features in type 1 diabetes. Whole-study results and caveats: Type 1 diabetes patients had moderately but significantly shorter TCRB CDR3s in all four CD4+ subsets.

Since all of the isolated RNA was reverse transcribed, expressed TCRB transcripts were what got sequenced. Here immunoSEQ multiplex PCR was the method, and the copy in TCRdb shows in-frame clones only, minus some. The table has some 350,000 clones, 13% seen once. Which antigens these TCRs recognize remains unknown. The material sequenced was naive CD4+ T cells from blood. Receptors were obtained from a woman between 18 and 30 years old with type 1 diabetes.

The chain combines TRBV19 with TRBJ2-3, with 8 bases lining up with TRBD2. CDR3 size: 14 residues. V gave up 7 bases and J gave up 0 bases; unmatched junction bases: 3. The germline gives CDR1 LNHDA, CDR2 SQIVND (reference sequence). CDR3 sequence: CASKAGGSTDTQYF. The CDR3 nucleotides are TGTGCCAGTAAGGCGGGAGGCAGCACAGATACGCAGTATTTT.

The chain links TRBV4-3 to TRBJ1-1; no definite D call. Deletions cut 0 bases from V and 4 bases from J, with 12 bases between. There are 15 residues in the CDR3. Germline V gives CDR1 LGHNA, CDR2 YSLEER. The CDR3 region is CASSQETGRGTEAFF. DNA of the CDR3: TGCGCCAGCAGCCAAGAAACCGGCCGGGGCACTGAAGCTTTCTTT.

This sequence joins TRBV2 and TRBJ2-7; maybe TRBD1 (6 bases). Germline V CDR1 and CDR2: SNHLY, FYNNEI. The length of the CDR3 is 13 residues. V gave up 7 bases and J gave up 0 bases, with 10 bases separating them. The CDR3, as DNA: TGTGCCAGCAACGAACAGGGCTCCTACGAGCAGTACGTC. Translated: CASNEQGSYEQYV.

This sequence joins TRBV7-9 and TRBJ1-2; tentative D call: TRBD1 (5 bases). Germline loops: CDR1 SEHNR, CDR2 FQNEAQ (reference sequence). The V gene lost 3 bases and the J gene lost 4 bases, with 15 bases spanning the gap. This CDR3 contains 15 residues. The CDR3 DNA reads as TGTGCCAGCAGCTTTAAGCGGGGCCTTAGCTATGGCTACACCTTC. Translated: CASSFKRGLSYGYTF.

This clone was seen a handful of times. CDR3 bases: TGTGCCAGCAGCTCCTTAGATGGGGCCAACGTCCTGACTTTC. It codes for CASSSLDGANVLTF. V gene TRBV13 combines with J gene TRBJ2-6, with D uncertain. This CDR3 has 14 amino acids. Germline CDR1 reads PRHDT; CDR2 reads FYEKMQ (reference sequence). The germline V and J ends were trimmed by 4 bases and 3 bases, with 7 bases remaining between them.

The gene calls are TRBV29-1 and TRBJ2-3, with D perhaps TRBD2 (5 bases). Germline CDR1 is SQVTM and CDR2 is ANQGSEA. V dropped 8 bases and J dropped 5 bases, with 17 bases sitting between them. CDR3 size: 13 residues. CDR3 DNA sequence: TGCAGCACGTCGGGGAGCTATTTAGATACGCAGTATTTT. Translating gives CSTSGSYLDTQYF.

This clone turned up a few times. V gene TRBV27 combines with J gene TRBJ1-2; TRBD1 matches at 9 bases. Germline values: CDR1 MNHEY, CDR2 SMNVEV (reference sequence). V shed 5 bases, J shed 4 bases, and the junction held 14 bases outside the gene matches. CDR3 length equals 17 residues. The DNA of the CDR3 is TGTGCCAGCAGTCCACACAGGGGGCAGGGGAGAAGCTATGGCTACACCTTC. This gives the protein CASSPHRGQGRSYGYTF.

The chain is built from TRBV7-9 and TRBJ2-4; maybe TRBD1 (6 bases). Germline V lookup: CDR1 SEHNR, CDR2 FQNEAQ (reference sequence). Trimming took 5 bases from V and 0 from J, leaving 17 bases between them. This CDR3 contains 17 residues. CDR3 region: CASSPSPGQLAKNIQYF. The DNA of the CDR3 is TGTGCCAGCAGCCCCTCCCCGGGACAACTAGCCAAAAACATTCAGTACTTC. The whole variable domain, filled in from reference TRBV7-9 and TRBJ2-4, reads DTGVSQNPRHKITKRGQNVTFRCDPISEHNRLYWYRQTLGQGPEFLTYFQNEAQLEKSRLLSDRFSAERPKGSFSTLEIQRTEQGDSAMYLCASSPSPGQLAKNIQYFGAGTRLSVL.

This clone was picked up a small number of times. V gene TRBV2 combines with J gene TRBJ2-3; 8 positions match TRBD1. The V gene's germline CDR1 is SNHLY and CDR2 FYNNEI. V trimming: 6 bases; J trimming: 0 bases; junction bases outside the gene matches: 5. The CDR3 covers 15 residues. The CDR3 DNA sequence: TGTGCCAGCAGAGGACAGGGTTCTAGCACAGATACGCAGTATTTT. It specifies CASRGQGSSTDTQYF.

This rearrangement joins TRBV30 to TRBJ1-4, with 8 bases identical to TRBD1. This CDR3 has 15 amino acids. V trimming: 4 bases; J trimming: 2 bases; junction bases outside the gene matches: 6. Germline lookup yields CDR1 GTSNPN and CDR2 SVGIG (reference sequence). CDR3 protein: CAWIPRQGTNEKLFF. The CDR3, as DNA: TGTGCCTGGATTCCTAGACAGGGGACTAATGAAAAACTGTTTTTT.

The chain's CDR3 is CSVEPGTGIGTGELFF. The CDR3 nucleotides read TGCAGCGTTGAACCCGGGACAGGGATCGGCACCGGGGAGCTGTTTTTT. The gene calls are TRBV29-1 and TRBJ2-2; 9 nucleotides line up with TRBD1. The CDR3 has 16 amino acids. CDR1 SQVTM and CDR2 ANQGSEA come from the germline V gene. The trim removed 2 bases at V and 4 bases at J, leaving 8 bases unmatched.

The gene calls are TRBV19 and TRBJ2-1; D uncertain. The CDR3 is 14 residues long. The V and J ends lost 0 bases and 10 bases respectively, with 13 bases between them. Germline CDR1 reads LNHDA; CDR2 reads SQIVND (reference sequence). DNA for the CDR3: TGTGCCAGTAGTATAGATCGCAAAGCGTACGAGCAGTTCTTC. Residues: CASSIDRKAYEQFF.

This clone was detected a few times. The genes are TRBV29-1 and TRBJ2-3, with no clear D. The V end was cut by 5 bases, the J end by 6 bases, with 9 bases between. The CDR3 is made up of 11 amino acids. CDR1 is SQVTM, CDR2 ANQGSEA, per germline. CDR3 coding DNA: TGCAGCGTTTATCCCGGGGATACGCAGTATTTT. Translation gives CSVYPGDTQYF.

In its sample, this clone was seen a few times. Within the sample, other DNA sequences also encode this same CDR3. The DNA of the CDR3 is TGTGCCAGCTCACCAGCGGGAGGGCCCTCCTACGAGCAGTACGTC. This translates into CASSPAGGPSYEQYV. The gene calls are TRBV18 and TRBJ2-7; TRBD2 aligns across 9 bases. CDR3 size: 15 residues. Losses at the gene ends were 2 bases for V and 0 bases for J; bases not matched to a gene: 2. In germline, CDR1 is KGHSH, CDR2 LQKENI.

This clone occurred a few times. The rearrangement links TRBV5-6 to TRBJ2-4, with D unresolved. Trimming shortened V by 0 bases and J by 6 bases, and 10 bases separated the two germline ends. Germline values: CDR1 SGHDT, CDR2 YYEEEE. CDR3 length: 14 amino acids. The CDR3 DNA follows: TGTGCCAGCAGCTTGGCCGGTTCTAGAAACATTCAGTACTTC. It translates to CASSLAGSRNIQYF. Complete variable domain (other parts from reference TRBV5-6 and TRBJ2-4): DAGVTQSPTHLIKTRGQQVTLRCSPKSGHDTVSWYQQALGQGPQFIFQYYEEEERQRGNFPDRFSGHQFPNYSSELNVNALLLGDSALYLCASSLAGSRNIQYFGAGTRLSVL.

A few counts support this clone. This chain links TRBV7-2 with TRBJ2-7; TRBD2 matches 8 bases. This CDR3 region has 15 residues. Germline trimming cut 1 base from V and 7 bases from J; bases unmatched to any gene: 9. CDR1 is SGHTA and CDR2 is FQGNSA in the germline V gene. CDR3 coding DNA: TGTGCCAGCAGCTTAGGCCGCCCCGGGAGGGGTGAGCAGTACTTC. Translating it yields CASSLGRPGRGEQYF.

This clone was recorded a few times. The J gene is TRBJ1-5, the V gene TRBV2; 9 nucleotides align to TRBD1. Germline V gene data show CDR1 as SNHLY and CDR2 as FYNNEI. V shed 6 bases, J shed 6 bases, and the junction held 6 bases outside the gene matches. The CDR3 totals 14 residues. CDR3 region: CASRPGQGRQPQHF. The CDR3 coding sequence is TGTGCCAGCAGACCGGGACAGGGACGTCAGCCCCAGCATTTT.

This clone was seen a handful of times. V and J are TRBV20-1 and TRBJ1-1; D may be TRBD1 (6 bases). V lost 6 bases and J 9 bases, leaving 11 bases between the germline ends. CDR1 and CDR2 (germline): DFQATT, SNEGSKA (reference sequence). The CDR3 extends over 10 amino acids. CDR3 amino acids: CSAPRGKAFF. The DNA of the CDR3 is TGCAGTGCCCCTAGGGGGAAAGCTTTCTTT.

This clone appeared a few times. The rearrangement uses TRBV9 and TRBJ1-3; D is perhaps TRBD1 (6 bases). The CDR3 extends over 15 amino acids. V lost 4 bases and J lost 7, with 18 bases in between. Germline V gives CDR1 SGDLS, CDR2 YYNGEE. The CDR3 coding sequence is TGTGCCAGCAGCTCAGGACAGAGGGCGGGCAACACCATATATTTT. This codes for CASSSGQRAGNTIYF.

The rearrangement links TRBV29-1 to TRBJ1-2, with 8 nucleotides matching TRBD1. From germline, CDR1 is SQVTM and CDR2 ANQGSEA. The trim removed 0 bases at V and 5 bases at J, leaving 14 bases unmatched. This CDR3 spans 17 amino acids. The CDR3 nucleotides read TGCAGCGTTGAAGATCTTCAGGGGGCGCGTCAATTTTATGGCTACACCTTC. It encodes CSVEDLQGARQFYGYTF.